A selection of T cell receptor beta chains follows, all from one sample in a study of shared clonotypes between healthy human individuals. Clones were sequenced by immunoSEQ multiplex PCR, and TCRdb holds only the in-frame ones, with some missing. The sample has approximately 2.3 million clones, about 92% seen once. The material sequenced was naive CD4+ T cells from PBMCs. Receptor source: a man younger than 35 in good health. Some clones in this sample may be carry-over from other donors' samples. CDR3s include the opening cysteine and the closing phenylalanine or tryptophan. A D gene is named only where the DNA matches it firmly. Not all rows give a size; the values are once, few, many and, for expanded clones, a class.

>-|-|TRBV4-1|TRBJ1-4
CASSQDRTDEKLFF
TGCGCCAGCAGCCAAGATCGGACGGATGAAAAACTGTTTTTT
>-|-|TRBV2|TRBJ2-1
CASSERGTPPFF
TGTGCCAGCAGTGAACGGGGGACGCCGCCGTTCTTC
>-|-|TRBV5-6|TRBJ2-3
CASSLVAATDTQYF
TGTGCCAGCAGCTTGGTGGCTGCCACAGATACGCAGTATTTT
>-|TRBD1|TRBV4-2|TRBJ2-5
CASSQGQGKETQYF
TGTGCCAGCAGCCAAGGACAGGGGAAAGAGACCCAGTACTTC
>-|-|TRBV11-2|TRBJ2-7
CASSSTSGSPSYEQYF
TGTGCCAGCAGCTCGACCTCAGGGAGCCCTTCCTACGAGCAGTACTTC
>-|TRBD1|TRBV2|TRBJ1-2
CASRTGQSAGYTF
TGTGCCAGCCGGACGGGACAGTCCGCCGGCTACACCTTC
>-|-|TRBV6-5|TRBJ2-4
CASSYQVGGVGIQYF
TGTGCCAGCAGTTACCAGGTTGGAGGGGTAGGCATTCAGTACTTC
>-|-|TRBV5-1|TRBJ1-1
CASSWAGVTEAFF
TGCGCCAGCAGCTGGGCAGGGGTTACTGAAGCTTTCTTT
>-|TRBD2|TRBV27|TRBJ2-3
CASRGGRGTDTQYF
TGTGCCAGCAGAGGAGGGAGGGGCACAGATACGCAGTATTTT
>-|-|TRBV11-2|TRBJ2-7
CASSLAQPSYEQYF
TGTGCCAGCAGCTTAGCCCAGCCTTCCTACGAGCAGTACTTC
>once|TRBD2|TRBV7-6|TRBJ2-5
CASSEGLAGPPGAQYF
TGTGCCAGCAGCGAGGGACTAGCGGGACCACCGGGGGCCCAGTACTTC
>-|TRBD1|TRBV25-1|TRBJ2-7
CASSRTGIPGEQYF
TGTGCCAGCAGCCGGACAGGGATCCCGGGCGAGCAGTACTTC
>-|TRBD1|TRBV18|TRBJ1-1
CASSWDRANTEAFF
TGTGCCAGCTCTTGGGACAGGGCGAACACTGAAGCTTTCTTT
>-|TRBD1|TRBV28|TRBJ1-2
CASSLSYRRDRGVGYTF
TGTGCCAGCAGTTTATCTTACCGACGGGACAGGGGGGTTGGCTACACCTTC
>few|TRBD1|TRBV29-1|TRBJ1-1
CSVISGTGDTEAFF
TGCAGCGTGATCTCCGGGACAGGGGACACTGAAGCTTTCTTT
>-|TRBD2|TRBV6-1|TRBJ2-7
CASSEGGSWREQYF
TGTGCCAGCAGTGAGGGCGGGAGCTGGAGGGAGCAGTACTTC
>-|-|TRBV7-6|TRBJ1-1
CASSLTREPGAFF
TGTGCCAGCAGCCTAACCCGGGAGCCAGGAGCTTTCTTT
>-|TRBD1|TRBV29-1|TRBJ2-7
CSVGTGRQDEQYF
TGCAGCGTTGGGACAGGGAGGCAGGACGAGCAGTACTTC
>-|-|TRBV7-2|TRBJ2-5
CASSPRGSQETQYF
TGTGCCAGCAGCCCAAGGGGGTCCCAAGAGACCCAGTACTTC
>once|-|TRBV6-5|TRBJ1-1
CASSYNDLNTEAFF
TGTGCCAGCAGTTACAATGATCTGAACACTGAAGCTTTCTTT
>-|-|TRBV28|TRBJ2-6
CASSYWDSGANVLTF
TGTGCCAGCAGTTATTGGGACTCTGGGGCCAACGTCCTGACTTTC
>-|-|TRBV5-7|TRBJ2-2
CASSWGGGTPKNTGELFF
TGTGCCAGCAGCTGGGGAGGGGGGACTCCCAAGAACACCGGGGAGCTGTTTTTT
>once|-|TRBV5-1|TRBJ2-5
CASSAGPIQETQYF
TGCGCCAGCAGCGCCGGACCTATACAAGAGACCCAGTACTTC
>-|-|TRBV28|TRBJ2-5
CASSPPQRKTQYF
TGTGCCAGCAGTCCTCCGCAAAGGAAGACCCAGTACTTC
>-|TRBD1|TRBV30|TRBJ2-7
CAWSTTGTGSYEQYF
TGTGCCTGGAGCACCACCGGGACAGGCTCCTACGAGCAGTACTTC
>-|TRBD2|TRBV7-9|TRBJ2-3
CASSLGSGLGTQYF
TGTGCCAGCAGCTTAGGGTCGGGACTAGGGACGCAGTATTTT
>-|TRBD1|TRBV28|TRBJ1-2
CASSTPGQGAYGYTF
TGTGCCAGCAGCACACCGGGACAGGGGGCCTATGGCTACACCTTC
>-|-|TRBV2|TRBJ2-7
CASKGGRGAYEQYF
TGTGCCAGCAAAGGGGGGAGGGGAGCCTACGAGCAGTACTTC
>-|TRBD1|TRBV9|TRBJ2-7
CASSPGTGGAGVSYEQYF
TGTGCCAGCAGCCCTGGGACAGGGGGCGCAGGGGTATCCTACGAGCAGTACTTC
>-|TRBD1|TRBV7-9|TRBJ1-5
CASSLAPGTGYNQPQHF
TGTGCCAGCAGCTTAGCCCCCGGGACAGGGTACAATCAGCCCCAGCATTTT
>-|-|TRBV11-2|TRBJ1-2
CASSLIGSANYGYTF
TGTGCCAGCAGCTTAATAGGGAGTGCAAACTATGGCTACACCTTC
>once|TRBD1|TRBV12-5|TRBJ2-7
CASGLDGTGGDEQYF
TGTGCTAGTGGTTTGGACGGAACAGGGGGCGACGAGCAGTACTTC
>-|-|TRBV6-1|TRBJ1-2
CASSASLQGPNYGYTF
TGTGCCAGCAGTGCAAGCCTCCAGGGCCCTAACTATGGCTACACCTTC
>-|TRBD2|TRBV20-1|TRBJ2-7
CSAAGGYEQYF
TGCAGTGCTGCGGGAGGTTACGAGCAGTACTTC
>-|TRBD1|TRBV5-1|TRBJ1-2
CASSLVEQGAGGYTF
TGCGCCAGCAGCTTGGTGGAACAGGGGGCAGGTGGCTACACCTTC
>few|TRBD1|TRBV29-1|TRBJ1-1
CSADRLNTEAFF
TGCAGCGCGGACAGGCTTAACACTGAAGCTTTCTTT
>-|-|TRBV7-3|TRBJ2-2
CASSPGVAGELFF
TGTGCCAGCAGCCCAGGCGTCGCCGGGGAGCTGTTTTTT
>-|TRBD1|TRBV9|TRBJ1-1
CASSRGRLATEAFF
TGTGCCAGCAGTAGGGGGCGCCTGGCCACTGAAGCTTTCTTT
>-|TRBD1|TRBV18|TRBJ1-5
CASSPTGQNQPQHF
TGTGCCAGCTCACCGACAGGGCAGAATCAGCCCCAGCATTTT
>-|TRBD2|TRBV4-3|TRBJ2-3
CASSRQTSGSTDTQYF
TGCGCCAGCAGCCGCCAGACTAGCGGGAGCACAGATACGCAGTATTTT
>once|TRBD2|TRBV5-4|TRBJ2-3
CASSQPGLARLDTQYF
TGTGCCAGCAGCCAACCGGGACTAGCCCGCTTAGATACGCAGTATTTT
>-|-|TRBV28|TRBJ1-4
CASSLGSPAGEKLFF
TGTGCCAGCAGTTTAGGCAGCCCCGCGGGTGAAAAACTGTTTTTT
>-|-|TRBV7-2|TRBJ1-2
CASSPAGGLQGGYGYTF
TGTGCCAGCAGCCCCGCGGGGGGTTTACAGGGAGGGTATGGCTACACCTTC
>-|-|TRBV5-1|TRBJ1-3
CASSQDGNTGNTIYF
TGCGCCAGCAGCCAGGACGGGAATACTGGAAACACCATATATTTT
>few|-|TRBV2|TRBJ1-1
CASSAEGRAEAFF
TGTGCCAGCAGTGCTGAGGGGCGGGCTGAAGCTTTCTTT
>-|-|TRBV6-5|TRBJ1-3
CASSLGNTIYF
TGTGCCAGCAGCTTGGGAAACACCATATATTTT
>-|-|TRBV7-8|TRBJ2-7
CASSLVERVSYEQYF
TGTGCCAGCAGCTTAGTCGAGAGGGTATCCTACGAGCAGTACTTC
>-|TRBD1|TRBV5-6|TRBJ2-5
CASSRFTGGGETQYF
TGTGCCAGCAGCAGATTTACAGGGGGCGGAGAGACCCAGTACTTC
>-|TRBD1|TRBV5-1|TRBJ1-1
CASSLVPGQGRVTEAFF
TGCGCCAGCAGCTTAGTCCCGGGACAGGGACGCGTAACTGAAGCTTTCTTT
>-|TRBD2|TRBV11-2|TRBJ2-7
CASSFGLAGLYEQYF
TGTGCCAGCAGCTTTGGCCTAGCGGGGCTCTACGAGCAGTACTTC
>-|-|TRBV5-1|TRBJ1-2
CASKRVGADYGYTF
TGCGCCAGCAAACGGGTCGGGGCAGATTATGGCTACACCTTC
>few|-|TRBV7-9|TRBJ2-6
CASSLQGYSGANVLTF
TGTGCCAGCAGCTTGCAGGGTTACTCTGGGGCCAACGTCCTGACTTTC